Listed here are 24 T cell receptor beta chains from one sample, sequenced in a study of early T cells in non-severe SARS-CoV-2 infection. TCRdb analysed the 5' RACE reads with MiXCR anew, one entry per CDR3 protein. The data show more than 85,000 distinct CDR3 sequences, with roughly 12% seen just once and around 4.1% held by the top ten. Source: whole blood, taken at baseline. Every receptor here comes from an adult who was a healthcare worker with PCR-confirmed SARS-CoV-2 infection or an uninfected control (not recorded which).

This clonotype came up a few times. This chain uses TRBV7-2 with TRBJ2-3, with TRBD2 matching over 8 bases. After removal of 3 bases from V and 11 bases from J, the junction contained 4 bases not matched to a gene. This CDR3 contains 12 residues. Per the germline V gene, CDR1 is SGHTA and CDR2 is FQGNSA. For the CDR3, the DNA is TGTGCCAGCAGCTTGAGCGGGGGAAAGCAGTATTTT. Its translation is CASSLSGGKQYF.

This clonotype turned up a few times. V and J are TRBV11-2 and TRBJ2-3; the D is unclear. CDR3 size: 14 residues. V was trimmed by 5 bases and J by 6 bases, leaving 15 bases between them. The germline gives CDR1 SGHAT, CDR2 FQNNGV. CDR3 loop: CASSLASNTDTQYF. CDR3 nucleotide sequence: TGTGCCAGCAGCCTCGCCAGCAACACGGATACGCAGTATTTT. Based on the CDR3 plus reference TRBV11-2 and TRBJ2-3, the full variable domain is EAGVAQSPRYKIIEKRQSVAFWCNPISGHATLYWYQQILGQGPKLLIQFQNNGVVDDSQLPKDRFSAERLKGVDSTLKIQPAKLEDSAVYLCASSLASNTDTQYFGPGTRLTVL.

This clonotype was recorded many times. This sequence joins TRBV7-8 and TRBJ2-1; 14 nucleotides line up with TRBD2. Germline-derived CDR1 and CDR2 are SGHVS and FQNEAQ. This CDR3 has 19 residues. After removal of 4 bases from V and 6 bases from J, the junction contained 14 bases not matched to a gene. The CDR3 sequence is CASSSGLAGGMGARNEQFF. CDR3 nucleotide sequence: TGTGCCAGCAGCTCCGGACTAGCGGGAGGTATGGGGGCACGCAATGAGCAGTTCTTC.

The chain recombines TRBV6-5 with TRBJ2-1; 8 nucleotides agree with TRBD1. With 2 bases clipped from V and 6 bases from J, the junction kept 6 bases outside the gene matches. Germline V gives CDR1 MNHEY, CDR2 SVGAGI. The CDR3 length is 15 residues. CDR3 DNA sequence: TGTGCCAGCAGTTACATTGGACAGGGCAGCAATGAGCAGTTCTTC. It codes for CASSYIGQGSNEQFF.

This clonotype occurred a few times. The chain links TRBV7-6 to TRBJ1-4, with D possibly TRBD1 on 5 matching bases. CDR3 length: 17 amino acids. The V end lost 5 bases, the J end lost 0 bases, and 16 bases lay between the germline ends. Germline V gene lookup returns CDR1 SGHVS and CDR2 FNYEAQ. The CDR3 is CASSIRDGLATNEKLFF. DNA for the CDR3: TGTGCCAGCAGCATCCGGGACGGACTTGCAACTAATGAAAAACTGTTTTTT. The complete variable domain, with remaining parts taken from reference TRBV7-6 and TRBJ1-4, reads GAGVSQSPRYKVTKRGQDVALRCDPISGHVSLYWYRQALGQGPEFLTYFNYEAQQDKSGLPNDRFSAERPEGSISTLTIQRTEQRDSAMYRCASSIRDGLATNEKLFFGSGTQLSVL.

In its sample, this clonotype was seen a few times. The chain combines TRBV5-1 with TRBJ1-2; D gene unclear. The CDR3 contains 13 residues. The germline CDR1 and CDR2 sequences are SGHRS and YFSETQ. V gave up 0 bases and J gave up 8 bases, with 11 bases separating them. Here the CDR3 reads CASSLEEGRGYTF. The CDR3 coding sequence is TGCGCCAGCAGCTTGGAGGAGGGTAGAGGCTACACCTTC.

The rearrangement links TRBV28 to TRBJ1-5; D call uncertain. CDR1 MDHEN and CDR2 SYDVKM come from the germline V gene. The CDR3 sequence is 12 residues long. Trimming removed 3 bases from V and 11 bases from J, with 11 bases in between. CDR3: CASSFTVQAQHF. The CDR3 coding sequence is TGTGCCAGCAGTTTTACGGTGCAAGCCCAGCATTTT. Full variable domain (outside the CDR3, taken from reference TRBV28 and TRBJ1-5): DVKVTQSSRYLVKRTGEKVFLECVQDMDHENMFWYRQDPGLGLRLIYFSYDVKMKEKGDIPEGYSVSREKKERFSLILESASTNQTSMYLCASSFTVQAQHFGDGTRLSIL.

This clonotype was seen a few times. The gene calls are TRBV28 and TRBJ2-2; no firm D call. Between the trimmed V and J ends, which lost 6 bases and 2 bases, there was a span of 4 bases. This CDR3 is 12 amino acids long. Germline V gene lookup returns CDR1 MDHEN and CDR2 SYDVKM. CDR3 in amino acids: CASRFNTGELFF. The CDR3, as DNA: TGTGCCAGCAGGTTCAACACCGGGGAGCTGTTTTTT.

This clonotype was picked up many times. The CDR3 is CASSGTSGREVQYF. The CDR3 DNA is TGTGCCAGCAGTGGGACTAGCGGGAGGGAGGTGCAGTACTTC. The rearrangement joins TRBV2 to TRBJ2-7; 15 nucleotides align to TRBD2. This CDR3 comprises 14 residues. V dropped 4 bases and J dropped 9; count of bases not matched to a gene: 4. Looked up from germline, CDR1 is SNHLY and CDR2 is FYNNEI.

This clonotype came up once. The V and J genes are TRBV12-3 or TRBV12-4 and TRBJ2-7, with TRBD2 matching over 7 bases. The CDR3 is 14 amino acids. Unmatched junction bases numbered 10, after V lost 5 bases and J lost 6 bases. This chain's CDR3 is CASSNTGLPLEQYF. The CDR3 region has the DNA TGTGCCAGCAGTAACACGGGACTACCGCTCGAGCAGTACTTC.

This clonotype was found a few times. The CDR3 DNA is TGTGCCAGCTCACCACCCGGGACAGGGTGGACAGATACGCAGTATTTT. This gives the protein CASSPPGTGWTDTQYF. The chain couples TRBV18 to TRBJ2-3; 9 bases fit TRBD1. V was pared by 0 bases and J by 3 bases, with 4 bases of the junction left unmatched. This CDR3 is built from 16 residues. The germline V gene has CDR1 KGHSH and CDR2 LQKENI.

The rearrangement uses TRBV7-9 and TRBJ2-6; D is possibly TRBD1 (5 bases). This CDR3 has 16 residues. Germline CDR1 is SEHNR and CDR2 is FQNEAQ (reference sequence). The V and J ends lost 5 bases and 0 bases respectively, with 11 bases between them. The CDR3 DNA is TGTGCCAGCAGCCGTGACGGACACTCTGGGGCCAACGTCCTGACTTTC. Translated, it gives CASSRDGHSGANVLTF.

This clonotype came up a few times. This rearrangement joins TRBV20-1 to TRBJ1-1, with a tentative D call TRBD1 (5 bases). Germline values: CDR1 DFQATT, CDR2 SNEGSKA (reference sequence). The CDR3 contains 13 residues. Trimming removed 0 bases from V and 2 bases from J, with 7 bases in between. The chain's CDR3 is CSAREGGNTEAFF. CDR3 nucleotide sequence: TGCAGTGCTAGAGAGGGGGGAAACACTGAAGCTTTCTTT.

This clonotype was recorded a few times. The CDR3 sequence is CASSYSESRNTEAFF. In DNA form, the CDR3 reads TGTGCCAGCAGTTACTCGGAGTCTAGGAATACTGAAGCTTTCTTT. The chain joins TRBV6-5 to TRBJ1-1, with D unresolved. Germline CDR1 is MNHEY and CDR2 is SVGAGI. V dropped 0 bases and J dropped 5 bases, with 13 bases sitting between them. The CDR3 spans 15 residues.

This clonotype was seen a handful of times. The rearrangement uses TRBV12-3 or TRBV12-4 and TRBJ2-7; 8 nucleotides line up with TRBD2. This CDR3 region has 13 residues. Losses at the gene ends were 3 bases for V and 4 bases for J; bases not matched to a gene: 2. Here the CDR3 reads CASSFTSGYEQYF. The DNA for the CDR3 is TGTGCCAGCAGTTTTACTAGCGGTTACGAGCAGTACTTC.

This clonotype was seen more than once but under ten times. The genes are TRBV29-1 and TRBJ1-4; no clear D gene. Germline loops: CDR1 SQVTM, CDR2 ANQGSEA. The CDR3 totals 11 residues. Trimming took off 6 bases at V and 6 bases at J, with 8 bases between the two ends. The CDR3 DNA follows: TGCAGCGTAAAGAGGGATGAAAAACTGTTTTTT. Translated, it gives CSVKRDEKLFF.

This clonotype came up many times. The chain recombines TRBV5-1 with TRBJ1-3; D is uncertain. Germline V lookup: CDR1 SGHRS, CDR2 YFSETQ. There are 14 residues in the CDR3. Trimming removed 5 bases at V and 2 bases at J, with 11 bases between. CDR3 bases: TGCGCCAGCAGTCTCGGCCTCGCTGGAAACACCATATATTTT. Translated: CASSLGLAGNTIYF.

The V gene is TRBV7-2, the J gene TRBJ1-2; 8 nucleotides align to TRBD1. V gave up 5 bases and J gave up 5 bases; unmatched junction bases: 7. The length of the CDR3 is 14 residues. Germline assignment: CDR1 SGHTA and CDR2 FQGNSA. CDR3 DNA: TGTGCCAGCAGCGAAGACAGGGGCCTTTATGGCTACACCTTC. Its translation is CASSEDRGLYGYTF.

This clonotype was detected a few times. The chain combines TRBV12-3 or TRBV12-4 with TRBJ2-1; tentative D call: TRBD2 (5 bases). The CDR3 is made up of 12 amino acids. V lost 5 bases to trimming and J lost 10 bases, with 12 bases between them. The DNA of the CDR3 is TGTGCCAGCAGTCTTACCACTAGGGAGCAGTTCTTC. Encoded protein: CASSLTTREQFF.

Only a few counts were recorded for this clonotype. The V gene is TRBV11-2, the J gene TRBJ2-1; D call uncertain. The CDR3 consists of 15 residues. V lost 0 bases to trimming and J lost 2 bases, with 8 bases between them. Germline assignment: CDR1 SGHAT and CDR2 FQNNGV. The CDR3, as DNA: TGTGCCAGCAGCTTAGAATTACCGACCTACAATGAGCAGTTCTTC. Encoded protein: CASSLELPTYNEQFF.

The J gene is TRBJ2-7, the V gene TRBV7-3, with a possible D match to TRBD1 (5 bases). V was cut by 0 bases and J by 3 bases, with 9 bases left in between. There are 14 residues in the CDR3. CDR1 and CDR2 from the germline V gene are SGHTA and FQGTGA. The CDR3 region is CASSLTGDSYEQYF. DNA for the CDR3: TGTGCCAGCAGCTTAACAGGAGACAGCTACGAGCAGTACTTC. The complete variable domain, with remaining parts taken from reference TRBV7-3 and TRBJ2-7, reads GAGVSQTPSNKVTEKGKYVELRCDPISGHTALYWYRQSLGQGPEFLIYFQGTGAADDSGLPNDRFFAVRPEGSVSTLKIQRTERGDSAVYLCASSLTGDSYEQYFGPGTRLTVT.

The genes are TRBV5-1 and TRBJ1-1; no clear D gene. Germline V gene sequence: CDR1 SGHRS, CDR2 YFSETQ. Trimming stripped 2 bases from V and 0 bases from J, with 8 bases between. CDR3 length equals 14 residues. The CDR3 region has the DNA TGCGCCAGCAGCTTCCTACCTATGAACACTGAAGCTTTCTTT. Residues: CASSFLPMNTEAFF.

The chain is built from TRBV28 and TRBJ2-7; no definite D call. The CDR3 totals 13 residues. The V end lost 6 bases, the J end lost 3 bases, and 12 bases lay between the germline ends. Germline values: CDR1 MDHEN, CDR2 SYDVKM. CDR3: CASSLPENYEQYF. The CDR3 coding sequence is TGTGCCAGCAGCCTCCCCGAAAACTACGAGCAGTACTTC.

This clonotype was found many times. The chain employs TRBV2 and TRBJ2-7, with 9 nucleotides matching TRBD1. The CDR3 has 16 residues. J was trimmed by 2 bases and V by 1 base; bases with no gene match: 6. Germline CDR1 reads SNHLY; CDR2 reads FYNNEI. CDR3 in DNA: TGTGCCAGCAGTGAAGACACAGGGGGCGCTACCTACGAGCAGTACTTC. It codes for CASSEDTGGATYEQYF. The complete variable domain, with remaining parts taken from reference TRBV2 and TRBJ2-7, reads EPEVTQTPSHQVTQMGQEVILRCVPISNHLYFYWYRQILGQKVEFLVSFYNNEISEKSEIFDDQFSVERPDGSNFTLKIRSTKLEDSAMYFCASSEDTGGATYEQYFGPGTRLTVT.